This TCR beta chain is drawn from a study of T-cell memory formation after mild COVID-19. Findings and limits, study-wide: Contracting CD4+ clones were located mainly in CM and EM, and CD8+ clones in EMRA. Memory sampled before infection contained some responding clones, suggesting cross-reactive memory joined.

This clonotype came up many times. Its cognate antigen is unknown. The CDR3 contains 18 residues. V was clipped by 3 bases and J by 4 bases; unmatched bases: 8. Looked up from germline, CDR1 is KGHDR and CDR2 is SFDVKD. Each CDR3 protein gets one entry after TCRdb re-called the 5' RACE reads with MiXCR. The table records some 150,000 distinct CDR3 sequences, around 21% of them present only once. This receptor was obtained from an adult woman who had mild COVID-19 (a few samples of this study predate the infection). Cell type and time point are not known. The material sequenced was PBMCs or a T cell subset sorted from them (not recorded which). The chain couples TRBV24-1 to TRBJ2-1, with 13 bases fitting TRBD2. Here the CDR3 reads CATSDPSRTSGSYNEQFF. CDR3 coding DNA: TGTGCCACCAGTGATCCAAGCCGGACTAGCGGGAGTTACAATGAGCAGTTCTTC.